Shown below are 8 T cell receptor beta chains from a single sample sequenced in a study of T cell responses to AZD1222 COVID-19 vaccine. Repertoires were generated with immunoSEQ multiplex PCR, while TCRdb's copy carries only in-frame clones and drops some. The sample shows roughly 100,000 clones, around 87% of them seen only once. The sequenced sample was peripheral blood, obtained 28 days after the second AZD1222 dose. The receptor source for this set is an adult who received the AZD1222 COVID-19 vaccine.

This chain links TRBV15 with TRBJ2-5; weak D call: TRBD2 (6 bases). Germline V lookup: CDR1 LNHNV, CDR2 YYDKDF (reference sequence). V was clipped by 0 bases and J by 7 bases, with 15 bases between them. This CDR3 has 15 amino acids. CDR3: CATSRDSGAPGTQYF. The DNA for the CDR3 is TGTGCCACCAGCAGAGATTCGGGAGCCCCCGGGACCCAGTACTTC.

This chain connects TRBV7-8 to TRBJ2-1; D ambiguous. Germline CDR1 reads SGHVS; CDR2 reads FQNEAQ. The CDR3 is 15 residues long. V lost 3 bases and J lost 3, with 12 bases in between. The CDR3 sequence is CASSFPGARYNEQFF. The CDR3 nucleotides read TGTGCCAGCAGCTTTCCGGGCGCGCGCTACAATGAGCAGTTCTTC.

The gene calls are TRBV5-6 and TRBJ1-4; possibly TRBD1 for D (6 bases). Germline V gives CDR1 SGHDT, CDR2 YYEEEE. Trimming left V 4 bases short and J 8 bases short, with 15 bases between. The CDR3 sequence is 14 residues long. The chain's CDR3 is CASSAQGVGEKLFF. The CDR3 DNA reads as TGTGCCAGCAGCGCACAGGGAGTAGGAGAAAAACTGTTTTTT.

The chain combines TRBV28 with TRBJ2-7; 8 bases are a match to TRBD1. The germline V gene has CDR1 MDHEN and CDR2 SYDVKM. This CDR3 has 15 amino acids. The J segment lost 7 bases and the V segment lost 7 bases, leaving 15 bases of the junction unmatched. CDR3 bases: TGTGCCAGCAATCCCCGGGGACAGGTGCTTGGGGAGCAGTACTTC. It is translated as CASNPRGQVLGEQYF.

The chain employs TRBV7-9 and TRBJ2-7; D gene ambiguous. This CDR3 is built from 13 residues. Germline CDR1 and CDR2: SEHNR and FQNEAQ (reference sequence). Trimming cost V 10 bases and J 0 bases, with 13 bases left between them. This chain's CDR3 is CATSDGLSYEQYF. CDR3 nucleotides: TGTGCCACCTCTGATGGGCTCTCCTACGAGCAGTACTTC.

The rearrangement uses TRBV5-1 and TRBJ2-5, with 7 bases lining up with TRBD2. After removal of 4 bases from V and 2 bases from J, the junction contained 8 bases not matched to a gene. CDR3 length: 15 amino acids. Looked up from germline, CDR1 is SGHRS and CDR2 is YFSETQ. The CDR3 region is CASSPNAGDQETQYF. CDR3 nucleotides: TGCGCCAGCAGCCCTAACGCGGGGGATCAAGAGACCCAGTACTTC.

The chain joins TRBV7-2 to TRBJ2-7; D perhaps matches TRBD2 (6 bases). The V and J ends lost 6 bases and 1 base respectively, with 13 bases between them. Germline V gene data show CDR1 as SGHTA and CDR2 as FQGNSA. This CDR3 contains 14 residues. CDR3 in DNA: TGTGCCAGCAGGCTGGGTAGCGGATCCTACGAGCAGTACTTC. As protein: CASRLGSGSYEQYF.

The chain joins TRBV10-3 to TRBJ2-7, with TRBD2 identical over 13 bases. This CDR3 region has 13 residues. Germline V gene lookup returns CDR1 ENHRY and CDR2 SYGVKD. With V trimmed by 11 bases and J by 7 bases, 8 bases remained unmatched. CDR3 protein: CALGGLAGNEQYF. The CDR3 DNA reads TGTGCCCTCGGGGGACTAGCGGGGAATGAGCAGTACTTC.